This T cell receptor (beta chain) emerged from a study of graft-versus-host responses after intestinal transplantation. Concerning this clone: The antigen is not known.

This CDR3 is built from 13 residues. The germline gives CDR1 SGHAT, CDR2 FQNNGV. V was shortened by 4 bases and J by 7 bases, with 11 bases between the two germline ends. Study outcomes and limitations: The recipient marrow held GvH clones, and some of them showed up first in ileum or blood.

Produced via immunoSEQ multiplex PCR; TCRdb's table is partial and in-frame only. The data show roughly 97,000 clones, with 91% seen just once and roughly 0.2% held by the top ten. The sample consisted of unstimulated CD4+ T cells sorted from spleen or lymph node cells, taken before transplant. The TCR originated in a human donor who was the organ donor for an intestinal transplant. The J gene is TRBJ2-1, the V gene TRBV11-2; weak D call: TRBD1 (6 bases). CDR3 amino acids: CASSSFRGNEQFF. The CDR3 region has the DNA TGTGCCAGCAGCTCATTCAGGGGAAATGAGCAGTTCTTC.